The 3 T cell receptor beta chains below were found in one sample sequenced in a study of CD8 T cells in Susac syndrome. cDNA came from around 0.5 to 1 ug RNA primed by random hexamers. In TCRdb, the immunoSEQ multiplex PCR reads were re-called with MiXCR into one record per CDR3 protein. The data show 170,000 or so distinct CDR3 sequences, 85% to 95% seen once. Sequenced: CD4+ T cells from PBMCs. Receptors originate from a human donor with Susac syndrome.

The V and J genes are TRBV7-2 and TRBJ2-2; no firm D call. Germline V gives CDR1 SGHTA, CDR2 FQGNSA. The ends were cut back, 1 base at V and 5 bases at J, with 8 bases in the middle. This CDR3 comprises 14 residues. Here the CDR3 reads CASSLDSWTGELFF. CDR3 nucleotides: TGTGCCAGCAGCTTAGATTCATGGACCGGGGAGCTGTTTTTT. The whole variable domain, remainder taken from reference TRBV7-2 and TRBJ2-2, is GAGVSQSPSNKVTEKGKDVELRCDPISGHTALYWYRQSLGQGLEFLIYFQGNSAPDKSGLPSDRFSAERTGGSVSTLTIQRTQQEDSAVYLCASSLDSWTGELFFGEGSRLTVL.

This clonotype occurred once. This chain joins TRBV19 and TRBJ2-5, with D perhaps assigned TRBD1 or TRBD2 (5 bases each). The CDR3 loop spans 15 amino acids. The germline V and J ends were trimmed by 3 bases and 5 bases, with 16 bases remaining between them. CDR1 is LNHDA, CDR2 SQIVND, per germline (reference sequence). This chain's CDR3 is CASSILWQGGETQYF. CDR3 DNA sequence: TGTGCCAGTAGTATTCTGTGGCAGGGCGGGGAGACCCAGTACTTC.

The table lists this clonotype with a count of one. This sequence joins TRBV20-1 and TRBJ2-1; D is unclear. CDR1 and CDR2 (germline): DFQATT, SNEGSKA (reference sequence). The CDR3 spans 17 residues. Trimming pared 5 bases from V and 2 bases from J, leaving 22 bases between. As DNA, the CDR3 is TGCAGTGCTCCCCGCCTTGAGGCAAGGCAGACCTACAATGAGCAGTTCTTC. Translation: CSAPRLEARQTYNEQFF.